This TCR beta chain was found in a study of blood T cells in healthy people across ages. The V and J ends lost 5 bases and 6 bases respectively, with 12 bases between them. The CDR3 spans 13 residues. Using a J-beta primer mix together with a sample-barcoded 5' primer, a second PCR was run for roughly 7 to 12 cycles. TCRdb passed the 5' RACE reads through MiXCR, listing each CDR3 protein once. The sample carries hundreds of thousands of distinct CDR3 sequences, 22% recorded once. Details on this clonotype: Its target is not known.

Study observations and caveats: In older individuals, TCR beta diversity per million T cells was lower, falling roughly linearly with age.

The receptor comes from a man between 65 and 79 years old in good health. Sequencing was performed on blood. This chain links TRBV12-3 or TRBV12-4 with TRBJ2-3; weak D call: TRBD2 (5 bases). The CDR3 coding sequence is TGTGCCAGCAGTCTCCAACTAGGGGATACGCAGTATTTT. Protein: CASSLQLGDTQYF.